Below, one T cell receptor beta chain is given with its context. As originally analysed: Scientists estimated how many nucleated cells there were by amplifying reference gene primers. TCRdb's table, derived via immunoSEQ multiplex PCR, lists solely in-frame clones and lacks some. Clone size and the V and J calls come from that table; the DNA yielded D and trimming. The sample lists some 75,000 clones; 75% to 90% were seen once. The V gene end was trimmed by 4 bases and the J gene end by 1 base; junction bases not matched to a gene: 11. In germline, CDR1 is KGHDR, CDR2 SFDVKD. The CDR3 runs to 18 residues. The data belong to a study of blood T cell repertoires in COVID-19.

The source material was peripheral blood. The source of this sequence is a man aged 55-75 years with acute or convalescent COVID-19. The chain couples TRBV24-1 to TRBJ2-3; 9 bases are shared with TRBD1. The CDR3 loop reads CATSETHRGLSGTDTQYF. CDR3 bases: TGTGCCACCAGTGAGACCCACAGGGGGCTATCCGGCACAGATACGCAGTATTTT.